This note documents a single TCR beta chain sequence. Its antigen remains unidentified. Clones were sequenced by immunoSEQ multiplex PCR, and TCRdb holds only the in-frame ones, with some missing. The table records 250,000 to 300,000 clones, more than 70% of them present only once. The CDR3 runs to 13 residues. V gave up 7 bases and J gave up 4 bases; unmatched junction bases: 3. CDR1 is MNHNY, CDR2 SVGAGI, per germline (reference sequence). These data come from a study of Ad26.COV2.S vaccination and SARS-CoV-2 variants. General study results and limits: Analyses that measured TCR breadth and depth may have underestimated total T cell responses.

This sample's treatment: roughly 19 received Ad26.COV2.S at low or high dose, single or two shots; 5 received placebo; per-sample allocation not given. Repertoires come from day 63 after the first vaccine or placebo injection. This material consisted of peripheral blood, taken in a trial of Ad26.COV2.S vaccine versus placebo. The chain employs TRBV6-6 and TRBJ1-4; TRBD1 matches at 7 bases. The sequence was collected from a person aged 18-60 years who received the Ad26.COV2.S COVID-19 vaccine or a placebo. Here the CDR3 DNA reads TGTGCCAGCAAGGGGGCAGGTAATGAAAAACTGTTTTTT. Translating it yields CASKGAGNEKLFF.